Presented here are 10 T cell receptor beta chains from one specimen sequenced in a study of shared clonotypes between healthy human individuals. Clones were sequenced by immunoSEQ multiplex PCR, and TCRdb holds only the in-frame ones, with some missing. The repertoire holds some 630,000 clones, with 95% to 97% as singletons. Naivety among CD8 cells was defined by CD45RO negativity and positive CCR7 selection, thereby excluding terminally differentiated effector memory CD45RA+ cells. The sample was naive CD8+ T cells sorted from blood. Receptor source: a woman aged 25 to 39 in good health.

CDR3: CSVEDSLAGVKSGEQFF. In DNA, the CDR3 is TGCAGCGTTGAAGATAGCCTAGCGGGAGTAAAGTCTGGTGAGCAGTTCTTC. V usage is TRBV29-1 and J usage is TRBJ2-1; TRBD2 matches 10 bases. Germline V CDR1 and CDR2: SQVTM, ANQGSEA. This CDR3 is built from 17 residues. J was trimmed by 9 bases and V by 0 bases; bases with no gene match: 14.

CDR3 DNA: TGCGCCAGCAGCTTGGAGACTAGCGGGAGGGCCGGAGAGACCCAGTACTTC. Its translation: CASSLETSGRAGETQYF. V usage is TRBV5-1 and J usage is TRBJ2-5; 14 nucleotides match TRBD2. Germline V CDR1 and CDR2: SGHRS, YFSETQ. The CDR3 totals 17 residues. The V segment lost 0 bases and the J segment 4 bases; nucleotides outside the gene matches: 5.

This chain connects TRBV5-1 to TRBJ2-7, with TRBD2 identical over 12 bases. The CDR3 consists of 15 residues. Germline CDR1 and CDR2: SGHRS and YFSETQ. The J segment lost 6 bases and the V segment lost 2 bases, leaving 6 bases of the junction unmatched. In DNA form, the CDR3 reads TGCGCCAGCAGCTTTGCTAGCGGGAGGGCCGTCGAGCAGTACTTC. Protein product: CASSFASGRAVEQYF.

V gene TRBV10-3 combines with J gene TRBJ2-7; weak D call: TRBD2 (5 bases). This CDR3 has 13 residues. Germline values: CDR1 ENHRY, CDR2 SYGVKD. Trimming left V 0 bases short and J 3 bases short, with 6 bases between. The CDR3 DNA reads as TGTGCCATCAGTGAGTCAGCGGTCTACGAGCAGTACTTC. Amino acid sequence: CAISESAVYEQYF.

V is TRBV6-5 and J is TRBJ1-5; D is ambiguous. The CDR3 extends over 13 amino acids. CDR1 and CDR2 from the germline V gene are MNHEY and SVGAGI. The V end lost 2 bases, the J end lost 5 bases, and 7 bases lay between the germline ends. The DNA for the CDR3 is TGTGCCAGCAGTTACCACCCTGATCAGCCCCAGCATTTT. This encodes CASSYHPDQPQHF.

This chain connects TRBV28 to TRBJ2-7; 7 bases map to TRBD1. Looked up from germline, CDR1 is MDHEN and CDR2 is SYDVKM. Trimming removed 6 bases from V and 2 bases from J; junction bases left unmatched: 7. The CDR3 spans 14 residues. The CDR3 bases are TGTGCCAGCAGACACGCCGGGACAGCCTACGAGCAGTACTTC. Its translation is CASRHAGTAYEQYF.

This clone occurred once. This chain uses TRBV2 with TRBJ2-7; TRBD1 might be the D (5 bases). V was pared by 0 bases and J by 2 bases, with 11 bases between. Germline CDR1 and CDR2: SNHLY and FYNNEI. This CDR3 spans 15 amino acids. CDR3 DNA sequence: TGTGCCAGCAGTGAAGCAGGGCAGGGTACCTACGAGCAGTACTTC. Amino acid sequence: CASSEAGQGTYEQYF.

The chain carries TRBV27 and TRBJ2-7; 9 bases match TRBD2. CDR3 length: 14 amino acids. Germline CDR1 and CDR2: MNHEY and SMNVEV (reference sequence). The V gene end was trimmed by 5 bases and the J gene end by 4 bases; junction bases not matched to a gene: 6. Here the CDR3 reads CASSPSGIAYEQYF. Written as DNA, the CDR3 is TGTGCCAGCAGTCCTAGCGGGATAGCGTACGAGCAGTACTTC.

The chain carries TRBV6-5 and TRBJ1-1, with D maybe TRBD1 (6 bases). Trimming left V 5 bases short and J 4 bases short, with 8 bases between. The length of the CDR3 is 12 residues. CDR1 is MNHEY, CDR2 SVGAGI, per germline. This chain's CDR3 is CASSRGFTEAFF. CDR3 bases: TGTGCCAGCAGTAGGGGGTTCACTGAAGCTTTCTTT.

J is TRBJ2-7 and V is TRBV28, with D maybe TRBD2 (6 bases). Germline V gene sequence: CDR1 MDHEN, CDR2 SYDVKM. Trimming stripped 6 bases from V and 0 bases from J, with 12 bases between. The CDR3 contains 14 residues. The CDR3 region has the DNA TGTGCCAGCAGATCTAGCGTAAGCTCCTACGAGCAGTACTTC. It codes for CASRSSVSSYEQYF.